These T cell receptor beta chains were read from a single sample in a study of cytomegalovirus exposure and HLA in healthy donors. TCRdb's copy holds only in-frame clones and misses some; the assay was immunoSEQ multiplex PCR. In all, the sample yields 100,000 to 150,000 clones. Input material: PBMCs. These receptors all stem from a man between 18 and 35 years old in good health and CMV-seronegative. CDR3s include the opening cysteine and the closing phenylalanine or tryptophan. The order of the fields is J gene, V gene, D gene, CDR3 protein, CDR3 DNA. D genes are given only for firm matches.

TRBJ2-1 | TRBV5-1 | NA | CASSLSTGDYNEQFF | TGCGCCAGCAGCTTGTCGACAGGAGATTACAATGAGCAGTTCTTC
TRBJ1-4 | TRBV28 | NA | CASSLTSFEKLFF | TGTGCCAGCAGTCTAACTTCTTTTGAAAAACTGTTTTTT
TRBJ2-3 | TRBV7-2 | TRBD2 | CASTLLAAPDTQYF | TGTGCCAGCACCCTTCTAGCGGCCCCGGATACGCAGTATTTT
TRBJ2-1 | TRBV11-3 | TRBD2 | CASSLVVSGRANEQFF | TGTGCCAGCAGCTTAGTAGTCAGCGGGAGGGCCAATGAGCAGTTCTTC
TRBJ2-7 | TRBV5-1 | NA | CASRRGVSYEQYF | TGCGCCAGCAGGCGGGGAGTATCCTACGAGCAGTACTTC
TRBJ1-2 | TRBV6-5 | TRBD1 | CASSPGQAYGYTF | TGTGCCAGCAGTCCCGGACAGGCCTACGGCTACACCTTC
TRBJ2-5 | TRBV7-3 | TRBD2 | CASQAGMGETQYF | TGTGCCAGCCAAGCGGGGATGGGGGAGACCCAGTACTTC
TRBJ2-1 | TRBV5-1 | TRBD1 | CASSLPGTGSEQFF | TGCGCCAGCAGCCTCCCCGGGACAGGGTCTGAGCAGTTCTTC
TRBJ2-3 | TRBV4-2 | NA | CASSSPVEGVGQYF | TGTGCCAGCAGCTCTCCGGTGGAGGGAGTGGGGCAGTATTTT
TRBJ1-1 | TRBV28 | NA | CASSFSSMRRGNTEAFF | TGTGCCAGCAGTTTCTCCTCGATGAGGCGGGGGAACACTGAAGCTTTCTTT
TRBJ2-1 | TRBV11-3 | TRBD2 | CASSLAAGRRSYNEQFF | TGTGCCAGCAGCTTAGCGGCCGGGAGGAGGTCCTACAATGAGCAGTTCTTC